These 27 T cell receptor beta chains originate from one sample sequenced in a study of T-cell memory formation after mild COVID-19. In TCRdb, the 5' RACE reads were re-called with MiXCR into one record per CDR3 protein. The sample lists around 530,000 distinct CDR3 sequences; less than 25% were seen once. Sequenced material: PBMCs or a T cell subset sorted from them (not recorded which). The receptors were gathered from an adult woman who had mild COVID-19 (a few samples of this study predate the infection). Cell type and time point are not known.

This clonotype was observed a handful of times. V is TRBV27 and J is TRBJ2-2; D might be TRBD2 (6 bases). Deletions cut 7 bases from V and 6 bases from J, with 18 bases between. There are 15 residues in the CDR3. Germline values: CDR1 MNHEY, CDR2 SMNVEV (reference sequence). CDR3 bases: TGTGCCAGCACCCCCACCGGGACTCGGCCCGGGGAGCTGTTTTTT. Amino acids: CASTPTGTRPGELFF.

This clonotype was counted a few times. A read error may produce the germline difference seen at one junction end. J is TRBJ1-1 and V is TRBV6-1, with D hard to call. Germline V lookup: CDR1 MNHNS, CDR2 SASEGT. The CDR3 extends over 14 amino acids. CDR3 in DNA: TGTGCCAGCAGTGAAGCGTCTCAGGCCACCAAACTCCCCTTT. Residues: CASSEASQATKLPF.

The sample holds a few counts of this clonotype. J is TRBJ1-2 and V is TRBV9; D not resolved. V was shortened by 3 bases and J by 2 bases, with 23 bases between the two germline ends. Germline V gives CDR1 SGDLS, CDR2 YYNGEE. This CDR3 contains 18 residues. CDR3 in DNA: TGTGCCAGCAGCGAAAATGAGGATGACGGAGCCCACAACTATGGCTACACCTTC. Protein product: CASSENEDDGAHNYGYTF. The entire variable domain, with the rest obtained from reference TRBV9 and TRBJ1-2, is as follows: DSGVTQTPKHLITATGQRVTLRCSPRSGDLSVYWYQQSLDQGLQFLIQYYNGEERAKGNILERFSAQQFPDLHSELNLSSLELGDSALYFCASSENEDDGAHNYGYTFGSGTRLTVV.

In its sample, this clonotype was seen a few times. This chain links TRBV5-6 with TRBJ2-7; D unresolved. The length of the CDR3 is 14 residues. V lost 2 bases and J lost 2, with 11 bases in between. Germline V gives CDR1 SGHDT, CDR2 YYEEEE. CDR3: CASSLFLGPYEQYF. The CDR3 DNA follows: TGTGCCAGCAGCTTATTTCTTGGTCCCTACGAGCAGTACTTC.

CDR3 sequence (DNA): TGCAGTGCTTTCTATACCGGGAGCTACGAGCAGTACTTC. Protein: CSAFYTGSYEQYF. The rearrangement joins TRBV20-1 to TRBJ2-7; TRBD2 might be the D (6 bases). CDR3 size: 13 residues. V was clipped by 5 bases and J by 3 bases, with 14 bases between them. CDR1 and CDR2 from the germline V gene are DFQATT and SNEGSKA (reference sequence).

This chain links TRBV5-4 with TRBJ2-3; either TRBD1 or TRBD2 may fit D (6 bases each). Germline CDR1 reads SGHNT; CDR2 reads YYREEE (reference sequence). V was pared by 5 bases and J by 0 bases, with 13 bases between. The CDR3 contains 15 residues. CDR3 coding DNA: TGTGCCAGCAGTCCCGGGGGCCCTAGCACAGATACGCAGTATTTT. Its translation is CASSPGGPSTDTQYF.

This rearrangement joins TRBV20-1 to TRBJ1-6; TRBD1 matches at 7 bases. The CDR3 contains 17 residues. J gave up 6 bases and V 0 bases, and 11 bases lay outside the gene matches. The germline CDR1 and CDR2 sequences are DFQATT and SNEGSKA (reference sequence). The CDR3 DNA reads as TGCAGTGCTAGAGATAGTCGTTCGGGACAGATTAATTCACCCCTCCACTTT. It codes for CSARDSRSGQINSPLHF.

This sequence joins TRBV24-1 and TRBJ2-7; no reliable D call. Germline V gene lookup returns CDR1 KGHDR and CDR2 SFDVKD. The CDR3 runs to 10 residues. V dropped 7 bases and J dropped 2 bases, with 2 bases sitting between them. In nucleotides, the CDR3 is TGTGCCACCAGCGCCTACGAGCAGTACTTC. Its translation is CATSAYEQYF.

The J gene is TRBJ2-5, the V gene TRBV4-1; 8 bases are shared with TRBD2. The V segment lost 3 bases and the J segment 1 base; nucleotides outside the gene matches: 4. The CDR3 is 15 amino acids. Germline lookup yields CDR1 MGHRA and CDR2 YSYEKL. For the CDR3, the DNA is TGCGCCAGCAGCCAGGTAGCGGGGCGCCAAGAGACCCAGTACTTC. It specifies CASSQVAGRQETQYF.

This sequence joins TRBV5-4 and TRBJ1-1, with D perhaps matching TRBD1 (5 bases). The germline V and J ends were trimmed by 3 bases and 4 bases, with 16 bases remaining between them. CDR3 length: 15 amino acids. Germline V lookup: CDR1 SGHNT, CDR2 YYREEE (reference sequence). CDR3 sequence reads: CASSSQWRGPTEAFF. For the CDR3, the DNA is TGTGCCAGCAGCTCTCAATGGAGGGGTCCCACTGAAGCTTTCTTT. Variable domain in full (rest from reference TRBV5-4 and TRBJ1-1): ETGVTQSPTHLIKTRGQQVTLRCSSQSGHNTVSWYQQALGQGPQFIFQYYREEENGRGNFPPRFSGLQFPNYSSELNVNALELDDSALYLCASSSQWRGPTEAFFGQGTRLTVV.

The chain uses TRBV7-9 and TRBJ2-2; D is unclear. The CDR3 totals 15 residues. Trimming took 5 bases from V and 2 from J, leaving 12 bases between them. CDR1 SEHNR and CDR2 FQNEAQ come from the germline V gene (reference sequence). The CDR3 DNA reads as TGTGCCAGCAGCACCTGGCACAGAAACACCGGGGAGCTGTTTTTT. Protein: CASSTWHRNTGELFF.

The J gene is TRBJ2-7, the V gene TRBV9; 9 bases map to TRBD1. V shed 3 bases, J shed 6 bases, and the junction held 10 bases outside the gene matches. Per the germline V gene, CDR1 is SGDLS and CDR2 is YYNGEE. The CDR3 spans 15 residues. Here the CDR3 reads CASSGGGDRAVEQYF. The CDR3 bases are TGTGCCAGCAGCGGAGGGGGGGACAGGGCCGTCGAGCAGTACTTC.

The chain combines TRBV11-3 with TRBJ2-1; a weak D match, TRBD2 (5 bases). The V gene's germline CDR1 is SGHNT and CDR2 YENEEA. The length of the CDR3 is 14 residues. The germline V and J ends were trimmed by 1 base and 7 bases, with 11 bases remaining between them. DNA for the CDR3: TGTGCCAGCAGCTTAGCACTAGGGATAAATGAGCAGTTCTTC. This codes for CASSLALGINEQFF.

The chain employs TRBV9 and TRBJ1-3; a possible D gene is TRBD1 (5 bases). Trimming took 0 bases from V and 2 from J, leaving 9 bases between them. The CDR3 has 15 residues. Germline V gene lookup returns CDR1 SGDLS and CDR2 YYNGEE. CDR3 nucleotides: TGTGCCAGCAGCGTAGAAGGAGGGGCTGGAAACACCATATATTTT. It encodes CASSVEGGAGNTIYF.

The chain joins TRBV5-1 to TRBJ2-1; D is unresolved. Germline V gene lookup returns CDR1 SGHRS and CDR2 YFSETQ. This CDR3 comprises 14 residues. V lost 0 bases to trimming and J lost 6 bases, with 10 bases between them. In nucleotides, the CDR3 is TGCGCCAGCAGCTTGGTTAGGCCACCCAATGAGCAGTTCTTC. The encoded protein is CASSLVRPPNEQFF.

This clonotype has only a few counts. CDR3 DNA sequence: TGTGCCAGCAGCCCTACGGGACTAGCGGGAGCGCAATACAATGAGCAGTTCTTC. It specifies CASSPTGLAGAQYNEQFF. The J gene is TRBJ2-1, the V gene TRBV4-2; 14 positions match TRBD2. The CDR3 is made up of 18 amino acids. Germline CDR1 LGHNA, CDR2 YNFKEQ. V shed 4 bases and J 4 bases; nucleotides not matched to a gene: 9.

This chain joins TRBV6-6 and TRBJ2-3, with 13 bases aligning to TRBD2. CDR1 MNHNY and CDR2 SVGAGI come from the germline V gene (reference sequence). The CDR3 contains 19 residues. V shed 6 bases and J 3 bases; nucleotides not matched to a gene: 15. The CDR3 sequence: CASSRPPGTSGIETDTQYF. CDR3 bases: TGTGCCAGCAGCCGCCCGCCCGGGACTAGCGGGATTGAGACAGATACGCAGTATTTT.

This chain uses TRBV20-1 with TRBJ2-7; TRBD1 aligns across 8 bases. Germline-derived CDR1 and CDR2 are DFQATT and SNEGSKA (reference sequence). Trimming cost V 6 bases and J 3 bases; bases outside gene matches: 4. This CDR3 comprises 12 residues. The CDR3 DNA reads TGCAGTGCCCGGACAGGGAGCTACGAGCAGTACTTC. As protein: CSARTGSYEQYF.

This chain connects TRBV20-1 to TRBJ1-2; D perhaps matches TRBD1 (6 bases). V lost 3 bases and J lost 5, with 13 bases in between. Germline V gene lookup returns CDR1 DFQATT and CDR2 SNEGSKA (reference sequence). The CDR3 contains 13 residues. The chain's CDR3 is CSAREGGSYGYTF. CDR3 DNA: TGCAGTGCTAGGGAGGGGGGGTCGTATGGCTACACCTTC.

This clonotype occurred a few times. As DNA, the CDR3 is TGTGCCAGCAGTTTAAGGGAGAATCAGCCCCAGCATTTT. This translates into CASSLRENQPQHF. J is TRBJ1-5 and V is TRBV27; D is ambiguous. Germline V lookup: CDR1 MNHEY, CDR2 SMNVEV (reference sequence). V was shortened by 2 bases and J by 4 bases, with 6 bases between the two germline ends. This CDR3 is built from 13 residues.

In its sample, this clonotype was seen a few times. This chain links TRBV25-1 with TRBJ2-7; D unresolved. The CDR3 is 13 amino acids. Trimming removed 2 bases at V and 3 bases at J, with 8 bases between. Germline lookup yields CDR1 MGHDK and CDR2 SYGVNS. CDR3 in amino acids: CASSELGSYEQYF. Here the CDR3 DNA reads TGTGCCAGCAGTGAACTGGGCAGCTACGAGCAGTACTTC.

This clonotype has only a few counts. V is TRBV30 and J is TRBJ2-7; 10 bases align to TRBD2. Trimming cost V 4 bases and J 2 bases; bases outside gene matches: 8. The CDR3 is 15 amino acids. CDR1 and CDR2 (germline): GTSNPN, SVGIG (reference sequence). The CDR3 nucleotides read TGTGCCTGGATGGCTAGCGGGAGAACTGCCTACGAGCAGTACTTC. It encodes CAWMASGRTAYEQYF.

The chain joins TRBV9 to TRBJ2-2; TRBD2 matches 9 bases. Germline CDR1 and CDR2: SGDLS and YYNGEE. The CDR3 is 14 amino acids. The V gene end was trimmed by 4 bases and the J gene end by 6 bases; junction bases not matched to a gene: 4. The CDR3 here is CASSLGTSPGELFF. The CDR3 nucleotides read TGTGCCAGCAGCTTGGGGACTAGCCCCGGGGAGCTGTTTTTT.

The chain is built from TRBV29-1 and TRBJ2-3; tentative D call: TRBD1 (6 bases). The CDR3 covers 15 residues. V was clipped by 1 base and J by 6 bases, with 17 bases between them. Germline CDR1 SQVTM, CDR2 ANQGSEA. As DNA, the CDR3 is TGCAGCGTTGAAGGAACAGGGCCCCTTTTGGATACGCAGTATTTT. Amino acids: CSVEGTGPLLDTQYF.

This chain links TRBV7-9 with TRBJ1-1; D is unresolved. The CDR3 runs 15 residues. From germline, CDR1 is SEHNR and CDR2 FQNEAQ (reference sequence). Trimming took off 4 bases at V and 1 base at J, with 13 bases between the two ends. The CDR3 DNA sequence: TGTGCCAGCAGCTCGGCTGGGCGGTCGAACACTGAAGCTTTCTTT. Amino acids: CASSSAGRSNTEAFF.

This clonotype came up a few times. The chain couples TRBV6-5 to TRBJ2-1; 15 nucleotides line up with TRBD2. V gave up 5 bases and J gave up 7 bases; unmatched junction bases: 6. The CDR3 contains 16 residues. Germline V gene data show CDR1 as MNHEY and CDR2 as SVGAGI. Here the CDR3 DNA reads TGTGCCAGCAGTCCGCTAGGGACTAGCGGGGGGAATGAGCAGTTCTTC. It specifies CASSPLGTSGGNEQFF.

This chain's CDR3 is CASSYRPPRGPTDYGYTF. The CDR3 DNA sequence: TGTGCCAGCAGTTACCGGCCCCCCAGGGGACCTACGGACTATGGCTACACCTTC. The J gene is TRBJ1-2, the V gene TRBV12-3 or TRBV12-4; D is perhaps TRBD1 (6 bases). The CDR3 consists of 18 residues. Trimming removed 4 bases from V and 3 bases from J, with 24 bases in between.